The 26 T cell receptor beta chains reported below all come from one sample, sequenced in a study of control samples from healthy donors and cancer patients. Sequencing used immunoSEQ multiplex PCR; TCRdb keeps in-frame clones, though not all of them. The table records about 140,000 clones, more than 85% of them present only once. Sequenced material: blood. The source is a woman younger than 45 in good health.

The chain joins TRBV4-2 to TRBJ2-7; 7 positions agree with TRBD2. Looked up from germline, CDR1 is LGHNA and CDR2 is YNFKEQ. Losses at the gene ends were 4 bases for V and 5 bases for J; bases not matched to a gene: 11. CDR3 length equals 15 residues. As DNA, the CDR3 is TGTGCCAGCAGCCCTCTAACGGGAGGTATTGACGAGCAGTACTTC. Protein: CASSPLTGGIDEQYF.

With respect to this clone: An end of the junction does not agree with germline; a read error may underlie this. The V call is TRBV6-5, the J call TRBJ1-6; TRBD1 matches 8 bases. The CDR3 loop spans 13 amino acids. CDR1 is MNHEY, CDR2 SVGAGI, per germline. CDR3: CASSRQGPSALHF. The CDR3 DNA follows: TGTGCCAGCAGTAGACAGGGGCCTTCAGCCCTCCACTTT.

The chain combines TRBV23-1 with TRBJ2-1; D gene ambiguous. TRBV23-1 is filed as an ORF, its function uncertain. This CDR3 spans 16 amino acids. Deletions cut 2 bases from V and 2 bases from J, with 13 bases between. CDR3 in amino acids: CASSQPLAPPYNEQFF. The CDR3 coding sequence is TGCGCCAGCAGTCAACCTCTGGCACCACCCTACAATGAGCAGTTCTTC.

The rearrangement links TRBV11-2 to TRBJ2-6; D gene uncertain. The germline gives CDR1 SGHAT, CDR2 FQNNGV. The CDR3 runs to 17 residues. V lost 4 bases to trimming and J lost 0 bases, with 13 bases between them. The CDR3 nucleotides are TGTGCCAGCAGCTCTCTTTTTAGTACCTCTGGGGCCAACGTCCTGACTTTC. This gives the protein CASSSLFSTSGANVLTF. The whole variable domain, filled in from reference TRBV11-2 and TRBJ2-6, reads EAGVAQSPRYKIIEKRQSVAFWCNPISGHATLYWYQQILGQGPKLLIQFQNNGVVDDSQLPKDRFSAERLKGVDSTLKIQPAKLEDSAVYLCASSSLFSTSGANVLTFGAGSRLTVL.

The gene calls are TRBV12-1 and TRBJ1-2. TRBV12-1 is a recognized pseudogene. The CDR3 totals 15 residues. DNA for the CDR3: TGTGCCAGCAGCCTTTACACGGAAGCTTTCTATGGCTACACCTTC. Amino acid sequence: CASSLYTEAFYGYTF.

The chain combines TRBV14 with TRBJ1-2; D may be TRBD1 (5 bases). The CDR3 consists of 12 residues. Between the trimmed V and J ends, which lost 3 bases and 4 bases, there was a span of 6 bases. The germline gives CDR1 SGHDN, CDR2 FVKESK. The CDR3 DNA reads TGTGCCAGCAGCCAGGGGACCTATGGCTACACCTTC. Translated, it gives CASSQGTYGYTF. Looking up the rest from reference TRBV14 and TRBJ1-2 gives the full variable domain: EAGVTQFPSHSVIEKGQTVTLRCDPISGHDNLYWYRRVMGKEIKFLLHFVKESKQDESGMPNNRFLAERTGGTYSTLKVQPAELEDSGVYFCASSQGTYGYTFGSGTRLTVV.

The chain carries TRBV7-2 and TRBJ1-6; 10 bases map to TRBD1. J lost 10 bases, V lost 8 bases, and 17 bases had no gene match. The CDR3 has 17 residues. Germline loops: CDR1 SGHTA, CDR2 FQGNSA. The CDR3 here is CASSRDRGSSSNSPLHF. The DNA of the CDR3 is TGTGCCAGCTCCCGGGACAGGGGTTCAAGTAGTAACTCACCCCTCCACTTT.

The V call is TRBV28, the J call TRBJ1-2; D might be TRBD1 (5 bases). Germline CDR1 MDHEN, CDR2 SYDVKM. CDR3 length: 13 amino acids. The V gene lost 5 bases and the J gene lost 4 bases, with 11 bases spanning the gap. This CDR3 is CASSTGGTYGYTF. Here the CDR3 DNA reads TGTGCCAGCAGTACCGGGGGTACCTATGGCTACACCTTC.

The gene calls are TRBV19 and TRBJ1-1; tentatively, D is TRBD1 (6 bases). The V and J ends lost 6 bases and 6 bases respectively, with 20 bases between them. This CDR3 is 15 amino acids long. In germline, CDR1 is LNHDA, CDR2 SQIVND (reference sequence). CDR3 sequence reads: CASRVQMGGFAEAFF. The CDR3 nucleotides are TGTGCCAGTAGGGTGCAGATGGGGGGCTTTGCTGAAGCTTTCTTT.

The chain links TRBV14 to TRBJ2-7, with TRBD2 identical over 7 bases. CDR3 size: 13 residues. From germline, CDR1 is SGHDN and CDR2 FVKESK. V was pared by 8 bases and J by 3 bases, with 7 bases of the junction left unmatched. In nucleotides, the CDR3 is TGTGCCAGCGCCCGGGCTAGCGGCTACGAGCAGTACTTC. It encodes CASARASGYEQYF.

This chain connects TRBV27 to TRBJ2-5; the match to TRBD2 covers 8 bases. The CDR3 covers 17 residues. Trimming removed 5 bases from V and 4 bases from J; junction bases left unmatched: 15. Germline V gives CDR1 MNHEY, CDR2 SMNVEV (reference sequence). CDR3 sequence: CASSLLSPAGVPETQYF. The CDR3 DNA follows: TGTGCCAGCAGTCTTCTTTCACCAGCGGGAGTCCCAGAGACCCAGTACTTC.

The chain combines TRBV28 with TRBJ2-1; the match to TRBD2 covers 7 bases. V lost 5 bases and J lost 8; bases outside the gene matches: 9. Germline V gene data show CDR1 as MDHEN and CDR2 as SYDVKM. This CDR3 region has 14 residues. The CDR3 nucleotides are TGTGCCAGCAGTCCAGCGGGAAATCGGGATGAGCAGTTCTTC. Its translation: CASSPAGNRDEQFF. The full variable domain, rest sourced from reference TRBV28 and TRBJ2-1, is DVKVTQSSRYLVKRTGEKVFLECVQDMDHENMFWYRQDPGLGLRLIYFSYDVKMKEKGDIPEGYSVSREKKERFSLILESASTNQTSMYLCASSPAGNRDEQFFGPGTRLTVL.

Of note for this clone: A much larger clone is a single base away; this may be a read error. Other DNA sequences within the sample encode an identical CDR3. The chain couples TRBV11-2 to TRBJ2-7; 8 nucleotides line up with TRBD1. The CDR3 is 13 residues long. Germline values: CDR1 SGHAT, CDR2 FQNNGV. V dropped 4 bases and J dropped 3; count of bases not matched to a gene: 2. CDR3 DNA: TGTGCCAGCAGCTACGGACAGGGCTACGAGCAGTACTTC. It yields the protein CASSYGQGYEQYF.

The rearrangement uses TRBV3-1 (or the pseudogene TRBV3-2) and TRBJ1-4; D is undetermined. This CDR3 spans 15 amino acids. Trimming left V 3 bases short and J 7 bases short, with 15 bases between. Germline CDR1 is LGHDT and CDR2 is YNNKEL (reference sequence). The CDR3 here is CASSQPQQRGEKLFF. The CDR3 nucleotides read TGTGCCAGCAGCCAGCCACAGCAGAGAGGTGAAAAACTGTTTTTT.

The V call is TRBV29-1, the J call TRBJ1-1; unclear D gene. CDR3 length: 14 amino acids. Trimming pared 0 bases from V and 4 bases from J, leaving 12 bases between. Germline-derived CDR1 and CDR2 are SQVTM and ANQGSEA. The CDR3 loop is CSVEEAGIGTEAFF. In DNA form, the CDR3 reads TGCAGCGTTGAAGAGGCCGGGATCGGCACTGAAGCTTTCTTT.

V and J are TRBV28 and TRBJ1-5, with D possibly TRBD1 on 6 matching bases. Trimming took 5 bases from V and 2 from J, leaving 16 bases between them. The V gene's germline CDR1 is MDHEN and CDR2 SYDVKM. The CDR3 length is 16 residues. The CDR3 spells CASSLTGTFGNQPQHF. The DNA for the CDR3 is TGTGCCAGCAGTCTCACCGGGACATTTGGCAATCAGCCCCAGCATTTT. Full variable domain (remainder filled in from reference TRBV28 and TRBJ1-5): DVKVTQSSRYLVKRTGEKVFLECVQDMDHENMFWYRQDPGLGLRLIYFSYDVKMKEKGDIPEGYSVSREKKERFSLILESASTNQTSMYLCASSLTGTFGNQPQHFGDGTRLSIL.

This chain links TRBV28 with TRBJ1-2; no clear D. The CDR3 runs 13 residues. From germline, CDR1 is MDHEN and CDR2 SYDVKM. Deletions cut 8 bases from V and 8 bases from J, with 18 bases between. The CDR3 DNA is TGTGCCAGCCTCCCACCGGGAGCGAGGGGCTACACCTTC. Protein sequence: CASLPPGARGYTF.

This clone was observed once. The chain employs TRBV4-2 and TRBJ1-4, with D perhaps matching TRBD1 (6 bases). Germline CDR1 LGHNA, CDR2 YNFKEQ. V gave up 0 bases and J gave up 7 bases, with 12 bases separating them. CDR3 size: 15 residues. CDR3 amino acids: CASSQEGQMGEKLFF. The CDR3 DNA reads TGTGCCAGCAGCCAAGAAGGACAGATGGGTGAAAAACTGTTTTTT.

The CDR3 coding sequence is TGTGCCATCAGTGACTCGCGGAACCAAGAGACCCAGTACTTC. Translating it yields CAISDSRNQETQYF. V and J are TRBV10-3 and TRBJ2-5; D unclear. The V gene's germline CDR1 is ENHRY and CDR2 SYGVKD. This CDR3 spans 14 amino acids. Trimming removed 3 bases at V and 0 bases at J, with 8 bases between.

The J gene is TRBJ2-3, the V gene TRBV5-1; 10 nucleotides align to TRBD2. The CDR3 has 16 amino acids. J was trimmed by 0 bases and V by 4 bases; bases with no gene match: 5. Germline V lookup: CDR1 SGHRS, CDR2 YFSETQ. Here the CDR3 reads CASSTRTSGSTDTQYF. The CDR3 DNA is TGCGCCAGCAGCACGAGGACTAGCGGTAGCACAGATACGCAGTATTTT.

The chain uses TRBV5-1 and TRBJ2-2; 7 nucleotides match TRBD1. The CDR3 consists of 16 residues. Germline V CDR1 and CDR2: SGHRS, YFSETQ. The trim removed 3 bases at V and 0 bases at J, leaving 5 bases unmatched. The CDR3 bases are TGCGCCAGCAGCTCCTCACAGGGGACGAACACCGGGGAGCTGTTTTTT. Translation gives CASSSSQGTNTGELFF.

The gene calls are TRBV6-4 and TRBJ2-3; 8 positions match TRBD2. Germline assignment: CDR1 MRHNA and CDR2 SNTAGT. The CDR3 length is 15 residues. V gave up 6 bases and J gave up 5 bases; unmatched junction bases: 10. For the CDR3, the DNA is TGTGCCAGCAGCGGGAGCGGGAGAACCAAAGATACGCAGTATTTT. It is translated as CASSGSGRTKDTQYF.

The chain employs TRBV19 and TRBJ1-2, with a tentative D call TRBD1 (5 bases). The CDR3 contains 14 residues. V was trimmed by 5 bases and J by 4 bases, leaving 14 bases between them. Looked up from germline, CDR1 is LNHDA and CDR2 is SQIVND (reference sequence). The chain's CDR3 is CASSFGGARYGYTF. The CDR3 nucleotides read TGTGCCAGTAGTTTCGGAGGGGCCCGCTATGGCTACACCTTC.

This clone has just one count. This rearrangement joins TRBV11-2 to TRBJ2-7, with 8 bases lining up with TRBD2. Losses at the gene ends were 3 bases for V and 1 base for J; bases not matched to a gene: 5. CDR1 is SGHAT and CDR2 is FQNNGV in the germline V gene. The CDR3 loop spans 15 amino acids. In DNA, the CDR3 is TGTGCCAGCAGCTTGGCTAGCGGGCCTTCCTACGAGCAGTACTTC. Protein product: CASSLASGPSYEQYF. Looking up the rest from reference TRBV11-2 and TRBJ2-7 gives the full variable domain: EAGVAQSPRYKIIEKRQSVAFWCNPISGHATLYWYQQILGQGPKLLIQFQNNGVVDDSQLPKDRFSAERLKGVDSTLKIQPAKLEDSAVYLCASSLASGPSYEQYFGPGTRLTVT.

The chain employs TRBV10-2 and TRBJ1-1; D unresolved. CDR1 WSHSY and CDR2 SAAADI come from the germline V gene. With 8 bases removed from V and 3 bases from J, the gap between germline ends came to 4 bases. This CDR3 is 10 amino acids long. CDR3: CASGDTEAFF. The DNA of the CDR3 is TGCGCCAGCGGGGACACTGAAGCTTTCTTT.

This clone was counted a single time. The chain joins TRBV19 to TRBJ2-3, with 8 positions matching TRBD2. The V and J ends lost 0 bases and 5 bases, in that order; junction bases with no gene match: 7. This CDR3 contains 16 residues. CDR1 is LNHDA and CDR2 is SQIVND in the germline V gene (reference sequence). The CDR3 spells CASSIDRLATGDTQYF. In nucleotides, the CDR3 is TGTGCCAGTAGTATAGATCGACTAGCGACGGGAGATACGCAGTATTTT. Full variable domain (remainder filled in from reference TRBV19 and TRBJ2-3): DGGITQSPKYLFRKEGQNVTLSCEQNLNHDAMYWYRQDPGQGLRLIYYSQIVNDFQKGDIAEGYSVSREKKESFPLTVTSAQKNPTAFYLCASSIDRLATGDTQYFGPGTRLTVL.